Shown below are 13 T cell receptor beta chains from a single sample sequenced in a study of blood T cell repertoires in COVID-19. Assay used: immunoSEQ multiplex PCR; TCRdb lists only in-frame clones, some missing. The sample contains some 290,000 clones, around 87% of which appear only once. The sequencing input was peripheral blood. The source is a woman in her forties or fifties who had recovered from COVID-19.

The rearrangement joins TRBV6-5 to TRBJ1-1; TRBD1 might be the D (6 bases). The ends were cut back, 5 bases at V and 1 base at J, with 8 bases in the middle. CDR3 length: 13 amino acids. Germline V lookup: CDR1 MNHEY, CDR2 SVGAGI. The CDR3: CASSPQGNTEAFF. DNA of the CDR3: TGTGCCAGCAGTCCACAGGGGAACACTGAAGCTTTCTTT.

This clone was counted only a few times. The genes are TRBV30 and TRBJ2-1; perhaps TRBD2 as D (5 bases). V was cut by 0 bases and J by 0 bases, with 12 bases left in between. Germline V gene sequence: CDR1 GTSNPN, CDR2 SVGIG (reference sequence). The CDR3 has 16 residues. CDR3 residues: CAWSVLGLGSYNEQFF. CDR3 bases: TGTGCCTGGAGTGTACTAGGTTTAGGCTCCTACAATGAGCAGTTCTTC.

The chain joins TRBV6-2 or TRBV6-3 to TRBJ2-5; D may be TRBD2 (5 bases). Trimming pared 0 bases from V and 1 base from J, leaving 12 bases between. The CDR3 has 16 residues. Germline V lookup: CDR1 MNHEY, CDR2 SVGEGT. The CDR3 here is CASSYSVVLAQETQYF. DNA for the CDR3: TGTGCCAGCAGTTACTCAGTTGTTCTAGCCCAAGAGACCCAGTACTTC.

V is TRBV2 and J is TRBJ2-1; D is perhaps TRBD2 (5 bases). The germline V and J ends were trimmed by 11 bases and 7 bases, with 18 bases remaining between them. The CDR3 extends over 13 amino acids. Germline CDR1 reads SNHLY; CDR2 reads FYNNEI. The CDR3 DNA reads as TGTGCCTCGGTTGGGGTGAGCGGAAATGAGCAGTTCTTC. It translates to CASVGVSGNEQFF.

A note on this clone: The same CDR3 is also encoded by other DNA sequences in this sample. The chain joins TRBV7-9 to TRBJ2-2; 9 bases are a match to TRBD2. This CDR3 has 14 residues. Germline assignment: CDR1 SEHNR and CDR2 FQNEAQ (reference sequence). The V and J ends lost 1 base and 6 bases, in that order; junction bases with no gene match: 0. CDR3 protein: CASSLGLAAGELFF. In nucleotides, the CDR3 is TGTGCCAGCAGCTTAGGACTAGCGGCCGGGGAGCTGTTTTTT.

This clone has just one count. The V gene is TRBV27, the J gene TRBJ1-2; TRBD1 agrees at 11 bases. The germline V gene has CDR1 MNHEY and CDR2 SMNVEV (reference sequence). CDR3 size: 13 residues. V lost 7 bases and J lost 7; bases outside the gene matches: 5. In DNA, the CDR3 is TGTGCCAGCACCCCGGGACAGGGGGTTGGCTACACCTTC. It codes for CASTPGQGVGYTF.

The chain carries TRBV7-2 and TRBJ2-7; TRBD2 matches at 11 bases. V was pared by 5 bases and J by 1 base, with 7 bases of the junction left unmatched. This CDR3 is 16 amino acids long. Per the germline V gene, CDR1 is SGHTA and CDR2 is FQGNSA. The CDR3 is CASSRRGTSGSYEQYF. CDR3 sequence (DNA): TGTGCCAGCAGCAGGCGTGGGACTAGCGGATCCTACGAGCAGTACTTC.

This clone appeared a few times. The V and J genes are TRBV2 and TRBJ1-5; the match to TRBD1 covers 7 bases. CDR3 size: 15 residues. The V and J ends lost 4 bases and 4 bases, in that order; junction bases with no gene match: 7. Germline CDR1 and CDR2: SNHLY and FYNNEI. The CDR3 reads CASSGVLQGNQPQHF. CDR3 in DNA: TGTGCCAGCAGTGGGGTCCTACAGGGGAATCAGCCCCAGCATTTT. Complete variable domain (other parts from reference TRBV2 and TRBJ1-5): EPEVTQTPSHQVTQMGQEVILRCVPISNHLYFYWYRQILGQKVEFLVSFYNNEISEKSEIFDDQFSVERPDGSNFTLKIRSTKLEDSAMYFCASSGVLQGNQPQHFGDGTRLSIL.

The chain carries TRBV6-5 and TRBJ2-2; the match to TRBD1 covers 9 bases. This CDR3 comprises 16 residues. V shed 2 bases and J 6 bases; nucleotides not matched to a gene: 7. Germline CDR1 is MNHEY and CDR2 is SVGAGI. DNA of the CDR3: TGTGCCAGCAGTTACCGACAGGGGGAGGGCGCCGGGGAGCTGTTTTTT. This translates into CASSYRQGEGAGELFF.

This sequence joins TRBV6-2 or TRBV6-3 and TRBJ2-2; TRBD1 matches 7 bases. The CDR3 has 19 residues. Germline CDR1 MNHEY, CDR2 SVGEGT. V lost 5 bases to trimming and J lost 0 bases; unmatched junction nucleotides: 15. CDR3 residues: CASSHLWGRTGPNTGELFF. The DNA of the CDR3 is TGTGCCAGCAGTCACCTATGGGGAAGGACAGGCCCGAACACCGGGGAGCTGTTTTTT.

The CDR3 region has the DNA TGTGCCAGCAGCTCGACAGTAAGATATGGCTACACCTTC. It translates to CASSSTVRYGYTF. This sequence joins TRBV7-2 and TRBJ1-2, with a possible D match to TRBD1 (5 bases). Germline CDR1 SGHTA, CDR2 FQGNSA. The CDR3 has 13 residues. V gave up 4 bases and J gave up 5 bases, with 11 bases separating them.

The genes are TRBV29-1 and TRBJ1-2; D is ambiguous. V was trimmed by 0 bases and J by 2 bases, leaving 13 bases between them. This CDR3 comprises 15 residues. Germline CDR1 reads SQVTM; CDR2 reads ANQGSEA. The CDR3 DNA reads as TGCAGCGTTGAAGATGGAGGCAGTATCAACTATGGCTACACCTTC. This sequence encodes CSVEDGGSINYGYTF.

The V and J genes are TRBV10-3 and TRBJ2-3, with a possible D match to TRBD1 (6 bases). CDR1 ENHRY and CDR2 SYGVKD come from the germline V gene. This CDR3 region has 14 residues. V was cut by 7 bases and J by 3 bases, with 14 bases left in between. This CDR3 is CAINQGFLTDTQYF. The CDR3 bases are TGTGCCATCAACCAGGGGTTCTTAACAGATACGCAGTATTTT.